This T cell receptor beta chain stems from a study of CD8 T cells in ankylosing spondylitis. General study findings and limits: Earlier literature documents some of the motif variants in reactive arthritis synovial fluid and blood. The disease-linked clones had a CD8+ phenotype and low blood frequencies. There was a TCR beta motif, made of several highly homologous variants, that appeared characteristic of ankylosing spondylitis blood.

This clonotype was detected a few times. Antigen specificity is unknown. In making TCR beta libraries, quantitative 5'-RACE with molecular barcodes was used. MiXCR was run by TCRdb on the 5' RACE reads, yielding one entry per CDR3 protein. The sample consists of about 240,000 distinct CDR3 sequences, 8% to 9.5% of them appearing once. V dropped 8 bases and J dropped 0; count of bases not matched to a gene: 6. This CDR3 is 14 amino acids long. Germline CDR1 and CDR2: SGHTA and FQGNSA. The rearrangement links TRBV7-2 to TRBJ1-2; TRBD1 matches 7 bases. The sample was blood, either unsorted or a sorted T cell fraction (not recorded which). This TCR derives from a male donor with ankylosing spondylitis or in good health (not recorded which). The chain's CDR3 is CASETGTANYGYTF. CDR3 nucleotide sequence: TGTGCCAGCGAGACCGGGACAGCTAACTATGGCTACACCTTC.